Reported below is one TCR beta chain. This entry comes from a study of blood T cell repertoires in COVID-19. Authors' data handling: The authors estimated nucleated cell counts from reference gene primer amplification. Profiled with immunoSEQ multiplex PCR; TCRdb holds only in-frame clones, not every one. V and J calls and clone size are those listed in that table; D and trimming were worked out from the DNA. The table records some 360,000 clones, around 87% of them present only once. Trimming shortened V by 2 bases and J by 4 bases, and 5 bases separated the two germline ends. The CDR3 runs to 11 residues. Germline V gives CDR1 GTSNPN, CDR2 SVGIG (reference sequence).

Sequencing input: peripheral blood. The chain links TRBV30 to TRBJ1-1; D is possibly TRBD1 (5 bases). This TCR was sampled from a woman aged 60-70 years with COVID-19, enrolled during active disease. DNA of the CDR3: TGTGCCTGGAGTACAGGCACTGAAGCTTTCTTT. Translating gives CAWSTGTEAFF.